This T cell receptor beta chain is from a study of beta chain features in type 1 diabetes. Germline V gene data show CDR1 as SGHTA and CDR2 as FQGNSA. V lost 5 bases and J lost 2, with 16 bases in between. The CDR3 is made up of 15 amino acids. Investigators reverse transcribed all isolated RNA, so they sequenced expressed TCRB transcripts. Produced via immunoSEQ multiplex PCR; TCRdb's table is partial and in-frame only. The sample shows about 270,000 clones, 13% to 15% of them seen only once. The clonotype originates from a woman in her forties in good health. Sequences were obtained from naive CD4+ T cells from blood. V and J are TRBV7-2 and TRBJ2-7, with TRBD1 as a possible D gene (7 bases). The CDR3 spells CASSRQGGSPYEQYF. CDR3 bases: TGTGCCAGCAGCCGTCAGGGGGGCTCCCCCTACGAGCAGTACTTC. Supplemented by reference TRBV7-2 and TRBJ2-7, the full variable domain reads GAGVSQSPSNKVTEKGKDVELRCDPISGHTALYWYRQSLGQGLEFLIYFQGNSAPDKSGLPSDRFSAERTGGSVSTLTIQRTQQEDSAVYLCASSRQGGSPYEQYFGPGTRLTVT.